Sequencing of this TCR beta chain was carried out in a study of blood T cell repertoires in COVID-19. At the level of the study: Collection of acute and convalescent COVID-19 samples took place in the United States, Italy and Spain.

CDR1 is SQVTM, CDR2 ANQGSEA, per germline. Trimming left V 2 bases short and J 1 base short, with 11 bases between. The CDR3 covers 14 residues. In the original analysis: Reference gene primers were amplified, and this amplification served to estimate nucleated cell counts. The repertoire was sequenced with immunoSEQ multiplex PCR; TCRdb's copy has only in-frame clones and lacks some. V and J calls and clone size follow that table, whereas D and trimming were derived from the DNA. The profile shows roughly 230,000 clones, 65% to 85% of them singletons. The chain employs TRBV29-1 and TRBJ1-1; D not certain. The source of this sequence is a man aged 40-49 years with acute or convalescent COVID-19. The specimen was peripheral blood. DNA of the CDR3: TGCAGCGTTGAATGGCGTGCAGGGAACACTGAAGCTTTCTTT. Protein sequence: CSVEWRAGNTEAFF.